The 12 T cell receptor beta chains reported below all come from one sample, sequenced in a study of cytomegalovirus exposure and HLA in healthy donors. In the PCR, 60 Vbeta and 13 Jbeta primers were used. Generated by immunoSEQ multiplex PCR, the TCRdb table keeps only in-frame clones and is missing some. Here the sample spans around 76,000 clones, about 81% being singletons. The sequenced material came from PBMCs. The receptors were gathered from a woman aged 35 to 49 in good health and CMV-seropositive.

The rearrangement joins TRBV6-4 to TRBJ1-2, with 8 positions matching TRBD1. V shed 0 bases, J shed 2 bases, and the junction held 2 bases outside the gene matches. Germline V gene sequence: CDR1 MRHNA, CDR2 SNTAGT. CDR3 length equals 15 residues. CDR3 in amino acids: CASSDSGQGNYGYTF. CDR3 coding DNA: TGTGCCAGCAGTGACTCAGGACAGGGAAACTATGGCTACACCTTC.

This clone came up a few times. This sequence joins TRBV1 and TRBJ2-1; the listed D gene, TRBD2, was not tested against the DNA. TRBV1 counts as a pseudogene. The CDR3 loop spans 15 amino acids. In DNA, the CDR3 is TGCACCAGCAGCCCCCGGCCTAGCGGGAGGAATGAGCAGTTCTTC. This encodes CTSSPRPSGRNEQFF.

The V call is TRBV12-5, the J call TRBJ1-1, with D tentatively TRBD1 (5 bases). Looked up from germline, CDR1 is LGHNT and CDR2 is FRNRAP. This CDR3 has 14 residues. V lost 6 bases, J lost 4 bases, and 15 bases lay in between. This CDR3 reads CASGPSGIGTEAFF. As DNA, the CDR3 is TGTGCTAGTGGGCCCTCAGGGATTGGCACTGAAGCTTTCTTT. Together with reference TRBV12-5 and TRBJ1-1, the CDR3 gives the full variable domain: DARVTQTPRHKVTEMGQEVTMRCQPILGHNTVFWYRQTMMQGLELLAYFRNRAPLDDSGMPKDRFSAEMPDATLATLKIQPSEPRDSAVYFCASGPSGIGTEAFFGQGTRLTVV.

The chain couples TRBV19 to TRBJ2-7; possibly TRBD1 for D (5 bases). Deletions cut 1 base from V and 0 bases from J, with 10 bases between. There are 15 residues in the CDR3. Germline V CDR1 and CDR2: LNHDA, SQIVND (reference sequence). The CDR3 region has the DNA TGTGCCAGTAGTATAGGGGGCGACCTCTCCTACGAGCAGTACTTC. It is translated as CASSIGGDLSYEQYF.

The CDR3 sequence: CASSLEGQGFGYTF. CDR3 nucleotides: TGTGCCAGCAGCTTGGAAGGACAGGGGTTTGGCTACACCTTC. V is TRBV7-2 and J is TRBJ1-2, with 9 bases identical to TRBD1. V lost 3 bases and J lost 7; bases outside the gene matches: 6. The CDR3 loop spans 14 amino acids. The germline V gene encodes CDR1 SGHTA and CDR2 FQGNSA. Drawing the rest from reference TRBV7-2 and TRBJ1-2, the complete variable domain is GAGVSQSPSNKVTEKGKDVELRCDPISGHTALYWYRQSLGQGLEFLIYFQGNSAPDKSGLPSDRFSAERTGGSVSTLTIQRTQQEDSAVYLCASSLEGQGFGYTFGSGTRLTVV.

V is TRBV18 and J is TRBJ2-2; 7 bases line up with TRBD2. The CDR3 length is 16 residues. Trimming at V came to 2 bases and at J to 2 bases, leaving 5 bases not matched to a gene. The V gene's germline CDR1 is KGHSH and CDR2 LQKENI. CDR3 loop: CASSPFAGDNTGELFF. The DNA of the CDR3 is TGTGCCAGCTCACCATTTGCGGGGGACAACACCGGGGAGCTGTTTTTT.

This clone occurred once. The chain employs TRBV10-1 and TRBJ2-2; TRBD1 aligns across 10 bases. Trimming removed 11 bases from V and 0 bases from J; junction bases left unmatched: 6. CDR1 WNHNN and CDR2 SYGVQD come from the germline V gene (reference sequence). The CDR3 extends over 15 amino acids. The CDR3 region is CAFQGTGANTGELFF. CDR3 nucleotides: TGCGCCTTCCAGGGGACAGGGGCGAACACCGGGGAGCTGTTTTTT.

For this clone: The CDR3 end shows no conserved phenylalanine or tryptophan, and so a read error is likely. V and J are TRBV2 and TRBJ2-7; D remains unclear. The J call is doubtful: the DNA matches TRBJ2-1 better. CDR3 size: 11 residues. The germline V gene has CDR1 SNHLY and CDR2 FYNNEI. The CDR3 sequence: CASSEGVGQFD. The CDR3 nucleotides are TGTGCCAGCAGTGAAGGAGTGGGGCAGTTCGAC.

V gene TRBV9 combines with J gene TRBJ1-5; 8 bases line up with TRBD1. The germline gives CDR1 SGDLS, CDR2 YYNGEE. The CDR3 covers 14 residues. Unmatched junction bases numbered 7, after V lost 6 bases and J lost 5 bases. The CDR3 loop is CASNVGQVYQPQHF. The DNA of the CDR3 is TGTGCCAGCAACGTGGGACAGGTCTATCAGCCCCAGCATTTT.

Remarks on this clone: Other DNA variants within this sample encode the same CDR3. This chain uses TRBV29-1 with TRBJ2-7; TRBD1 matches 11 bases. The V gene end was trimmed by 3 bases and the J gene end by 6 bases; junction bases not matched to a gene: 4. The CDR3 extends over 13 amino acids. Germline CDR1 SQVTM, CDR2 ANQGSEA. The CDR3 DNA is TGCAGCGTTGAGGGACAGGGGGGAATCGAGCAGTACTTC. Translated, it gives CSVEGQGGIEQYF.

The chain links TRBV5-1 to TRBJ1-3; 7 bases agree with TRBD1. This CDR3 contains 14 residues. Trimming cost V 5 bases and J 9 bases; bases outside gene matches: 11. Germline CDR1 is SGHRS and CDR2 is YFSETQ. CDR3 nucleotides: TGCGCCAGCAGGGATACAGGGGAAGGTTCCACCATATATTTT. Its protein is CASRDTGEGSTIYF.

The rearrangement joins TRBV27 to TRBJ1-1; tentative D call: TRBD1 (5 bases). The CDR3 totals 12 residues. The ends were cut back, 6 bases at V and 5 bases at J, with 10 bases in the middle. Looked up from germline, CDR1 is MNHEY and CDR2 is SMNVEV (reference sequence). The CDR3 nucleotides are TGTGCCAGCAGAAAGGGACTGACTGAAGCTTTCTTT. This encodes CASRKGLTEAFF.